The 27 T cell receptor beta chains below all came from one sample that was sequenced in a study of blood T cells in healthy people across ages. A second PCR, run for about 6 to 12 cycles, used a sample-barcoded 5' primer plus a J-beta primer mix. One entry per CDR3 protein results from TCRdb running MiXCR on the 5' RACE reads. The sample lists hundreds of thousands of distinct CDR3 sequences, approximately 48% occurring once. Sequencing was performed on blood. Source of these receptors: a man aged 60-69 years in good health.

The chain recombines TRBV3-1 with TRBJ1-3; the match to TRBD1 covers 10 bases. The CDR3 has 16 amino acids. Trimming cost V 4 bases and J 2 bases; bases outside gene matches: 5. In germline, CDR1 is LGHDT, CDR2 YNNKEL (reference sequence). CDR3 sequence reads: CASSRGQGGTGNTIYF. DNA for the CDR3: TGTGCCAGCAGCCGAGGACAGGGGGGTACTGGAAACACCATATATTTT.

This clonotype came up a few times. The genes are TRBV27 and TRBJ2-1; D uncertain. V was shortened by 6 bases and J by 3 bases, with 9 bases between the two germline ends. The CDR3 is 13 amino acids. The germline gives CDR1 MNHEY, CDR2 SMNVEV (reference sequence). CDR3 loop: CASSQGYYNEQFF. CDR3 coding DNA: TGTGCCAGCAGCCAAGGGTACTACAATGAGCAGTTCTTC.

The rearrangement uses TRBV15 and TRBJ2-3; 8 bases map to TRBD1. Unmatched junction bases numbered 5, after V lost 1 base and J lost 2 bases. The CDR3 extends over 16 amino acids. Germline V gives CDR1 LNHNV, CDR2 YYDKDF (reference sequence). Here the CDR3 reads CATSRADRGLTDTQYF. CDR3 nucleotide sequence: TGTGCCACCAGCAGAGCTGACAGGGGCCTCACAGATACGCAGTATTTT.

This clonotype has just a few counts. The chain is built from TRBV4-3 and TRBJ1-1; 8 bases agree with TRBD1. CDR3 length: 19 residues. CDR1 and CDR2 (germline): LGHNA, YSLEER. V dropped 3 bases and J dropped 4; count of bases not matched to a gene: 19. The DNA of the CDR3 is TGCGCCAGCAGCCAGGGGTTAGATGAGGGGACAGGTCTGGTCACTGAAGCTTTCTTT. This codes for CASSQGLDEGTGLVTEAFF.

The CDR3 DNA is TGCAGTGCTACCCCATACACGGGCACAGATACGCAGTATTTT. Its translation: CSATPYTGTDTQYF. The chain links TRBV20-1 to TRBJ2-3; D remains unclear. CDR1 and CDR2 from the germline V gene are DFQATT and SNEGSKA (reference sequence). The CDR3 length is 14 residues. The germline V and J ends were trimmed by 4 bases and 1 base, with 12 bases remaining between them.

There are a few counts of this clonotype. J is TRBJ2-5 and V is TRBV11-2; TRBD1 is a possible D gene (6 bases). V was cut by 2 bases and J by 1 base, with 14 bases left in between. CDR1 is SGHAT and CDR2 is FQNNGV in the germline V gene. The length of the CDR3 is 16 residues. The CDR3 is CASSLSPGAGQETQYF. In nucleotides, the CDR3 is TGTGCCAGCAGCTTAAGCCCAGGGGCAGGCCAAGAGACCCAGTACTTC.

This clonotype was counted many times. The genes are TRBV6-1 and TRBJ1-1; tentative D call: TRBD1 (5 bases). The V gene's germline CDR1 is MNHNS and CDR2 SASEGT. The CDR3 totals 12 residues. Trimming took 4 bases from V and 5 from J, leaving 8 bases between them. CDR3 in DNA: TGTGCCAGCAGTGTGGGGGAAACTGAAGCTTTCTTT. Protein: CASSVGETEAFF.

This clonotype was observed a handful of times. The V call is TRBV3-1, the J call TRBJ2-7, with 8 bases lining up with TRBD2. Trimming removed 4 bases from V and 2 bases from J; junction bases left unmatched: 4. The CDR3 has 14 residues. CDR1 and CDR2 (germline): LGHDT, YNNKEL (reference sequence). CDR3 bases: TGTGCCAGCAGCCTAGCGGGGAACCCCTACGAGCAGTACTTC. The encoded protein is CASSLAGNPYEQYF.

In this sample, this clonotype turned up a few times. The chain couples TRBV7-2 to TRBJ1-5; D ambiguous. Per germline, CDR1 SGHTA and CDR2 FQGNSA. This CDR3 contains 17 residues. Trimming took 1 base from V and 3 from J, leaving 16 bases between them. The CDR3 nucleotides read TGTGCCAGCAGCTTAGACGCCGCTGGGTGGAACAATCAGCCCCAGCATTTT. Translation: CASSLDAAGWNNQPQHF.

This chain uses TRBV5-1 with TRBJ2-7; no firm D call. The V and J ends lost 7 bases and 2 bases respectively, with 7 bases between them. In germline, CDR1 is SGHRS, CDR2 YFSETQ. There are 11 residues in the CDR3. The CDR3 DNA is TGCGCCAGCCTCAGGACCTACGAGCAGTACTTC. Its translation is CASLRTYEQYF.

The chain joins TRBV20-1 to TRBJ2-1; maybe TRBD2 (6 bases). The J call is in doubt because the DNA end fits TRBJ2-7 better. The V gene's germline CDR1 is DFQATT and CDR2 SNEGSKA (reference sequence). The length of the CDR3 is 14 residues. CDR3 nucleotide sequence: TGCAGTGCTAGCGGGGGAGCATCCTACAATGAGCAGTACTTC. This codes for CSASGGASYNEQYF.

CDR3 in DNA: TGTGCCAGCCTCAGTGGCAGGGGATCGAGAACTGAAGCTTTCTTT. Its translation is CASLSGRGSRTEAFF. The V gene is TRBV7-9, the J gene TRBJ1-1, with D maybe TRBD1 (6 bases). V was trimmed by 8 bases and J by 5 bases, leaving 21 bases between them. The CDR3 totals 15 residues. From germline, CDR1 is SEHNR and CDR2 FQNEAQ (reference sequence).

This clonotype was detected a few times. The rearrangement joins TRBV29-1 to TRBJ1-1; perhaps TRBD1 as D (5 bases). V dropped 8 bases and J dropped 1 base, with 14 bases sitting between them. Germline CDR1 is SQVTM and CDR2 is ANQGSEA. This CDR3 comprises 13 residues. CDR3 nucleotides: TGCAGCCCGGGGCAAGGGCCGAACACTGAAGCTTTCTTT. Amino acid sequence: CSPGQGPNTEAFF.

This clonotype was counted only a few times. The rearrangement links TRBV20-1 to TRBJ1-6; 10 positions agree with TRBD1. J was trimmed by 8 bases and V by 4 bases; bases with no gene match: 2. Germline V CDR1 and CDR2: DFQATT, SNEGSKA (reference sequence). This CDR3 is built from 13 residues. As DNA, the CDR3 is TGCAGTGCTACCGGGACAGGGGATTCACCCCTCCACTTT. It codes for CSATGTGDSPLHF.

The chain employs TRBV6-2 or TRBV6-3 and TRBJ2-1; 12 bases map to TRBD2. V lost 6 bases, J lost 4 bases, and 7 bases stayed unmatched. The CDR3 has 16 residues. Germline loops: CDR1 MNHEY, CDR2 SVGEGT. The DNA of the CDR3 is TGTGCCAGCAGCCCATGGACTAGCGGGGTTTACAATGAGCAGTTCTTC. It yields the protein CASSPWTSGVYNEQFF.

This clonotype has just a few counts. The rearrangement uses TRBV30 and TRBJ2-7; D is possibly TRBD1 or TRBD2 (5 bases each). Germline CDR1 and CDR2: GTSNPN and SVGIG (reference sequence). Between the trimmed V and J ends, which lost 2 bases and 6 bases, there was a span of 11 bases. CDR3 length equals 12 residues. CDR3 DNA: TGTGCCTGGAGTTTAGAGGGGTTCGAGCAGTACTTC. Translated: CAWSLEGFEQYF.

This clonotype was seen just once. The chain combines TRBV5-1 with TRBJ2-4, with 10 bases aligning to TRBD1. The J call may not be correct, given that the DNA end is closer to TRBJ2-7. Germline CDR1 is SGHRS and CDR2 is YFSETQ. CDR3 length equals 15 residues. The CDR3 DNA reads TGCGCCAGCAGCTCCTACGGGACAGGGGCTCTCGAGCAGTACTTC. Protein sequence: CASSSYGTGALEQYF.

There are a few counts of this clonotype. V and J are TRBV7-3 and TRBJ1-1; D is ambiguous. V lost 5 bases and J lost 1, with 11 bases in between. Germline CDR1 reads SGHTA; CDR2 reads FQGTGA. The CDR3 totals 14 residues. Here the CDR3 reads CASSPSSKNTEAFF. CDR3 nucleotide sequence: TGTGCCAGCAGCCCCTCGTCCAAGAACACTGAAGCTTTCTTT.

This clonotype was picked up a small number of times. The chain combines TRBV9 with TRBJ2-1; possible D gene TRBD1, 5 bases. Per the germline V gene, CDR1 is SGDLS and CDR2 is YYNGEE. V gave up 0 bases and J gave up 4 bases, with 11 bases separating them. This CDR3 is 15 amino acids long. The CDR3 spells CASSVGRVPYNEQFF. CDR3 DNA sequence: TGTGCCAGCAGCGTAGGCAGGGTCCCTTACAATGAGCAGTTCTTC.

The chain links TRBV24-1 to TRBJ2-5, with 15 bases matching TRBD2. The CDR3 is made up of 16 amino acids. Germline CDR1 and CDR2: KGHDR and SFDVKD. V lost 3 bases to trimming and J lost 5 bases; unmatched junction nucleotides: 3. CDR3 sequence reads: CATSDPGLAGGETQYF. The CDR3 bases are TGTGCCACCAGTGATCCCGGACTAGCGGGGGGGGAGACCCAGTACTTC.

J is TRBJ1-5 and V is TRBV10-3, with TRBD1 as a possible D gene (6 bases). Germline V gene sequence: CDR1 ENHRY, CDR2 SYGVKD. The CDR3 totals 17 residues. V was cut by 3 bases and J by 0 bases, with 15 bases left in between. CDR3 sequence: CAISDRGGPYSNQPQHF. DNA of the CDR3: TGTGCCATCAGTGACAGGGGAGGGCCCTATAGCAATCAGCCCCAGCATTTT.

The chain employs TRBV20-1 and TRBJ1-5; D remains ambiguous. V lost 6 bases and J lost 2, with 11 bases in between. From germline, CDR1 is DFQATT and CDR2 SNEGSKA (reference sequence). This CDR3 is 13 amino acids long. The CDR3 region has the DNA TGCAGTGCACCTGGACGGGGCAATCAGCCCCAGCATTTT. Its translation: CSAPGRGNQPQHF.

Concerning this clonotype itself: A junction boundary mismatches the germline segment, possibly from a read error. V and J are TRBV12-3 or TRBV12-4 and TRBJ2-6, with D perhaps given as TRBD1 or TRBD2 (5 bases each). The CDR3 runs to 17 residues. The DNA for the CDR3 is TGTGCCAGCAGACTTGGAGGTGGACACTCTGGGGCCACCGTCCTGACTTTC. Translating gives CASRLGGGHSGATVLTF.

This clonotype has more than one count but fewer than ten. The chain carries TRBV4-1 and TRBJ2-3; D might be TRBD1 (6 bases). The length of the CDR3 is 20 residues. Deletions cut 3 bases from V and 2 bases from J, with 27 bases between. CDR1 MGHRA and CDR2 YSYEKL come from the germline V gene. In DNA, the CDR3 is TGCGCCAGCAGCCAGGATTTTGCCAATAAAGGACAGCTTCTCACAGATACGCAGTATTTT. The encoded protein is CASSQDFANKGQLLTDTQYF.

The chain recombines TRBV5-1 with TRBJ1-1; unclear D gene. V lost 4 bases and J 1 base, leaving 14 bases between the germline ends. CDR1 and CDR2 (germline): SGHRS, YFSETQ. The CDR3 length is 15 residues. CDR3 residues: CASSRMGMGNTEAFF. The CDR3 DNA is TGCGCCAGCAGCCGGATGGGCATGGGGAACACTGAAGCTTTCTTT.

V gene TRBV7-2 combines with J gene TRBJ2-1, with 13 bases fitting TRBD2. Germline CDR1 SGHTA, CDR2 FQGNSA. The CDR3 consists of 17 residues. V gave up 0 bases and J gave up 9 bases; unmatched junction bases: 8. The CDR3 sequence: CASSLAGLAGPRGEQFF. CDR3 in DNA: TGTGCCAGCAGCTTAGCGGGACTAGCGGGGCCCCGAGGTGAGCAGTTCTTC.

V is TRBV9 and J is TRBJ2-1, with D possibly matching TRBD2 (5 bases). The germline CDR1 and CDR2 sequences are SGDLS and YYNGEE. V lost 4 bases, J lost 7 bases, and 15 bases lay in between. This CDR3 is built from 14 residues. The CDR3, as DNA: TGTGCCAGCAGCTTTTCGTTCCGGGGTAATGAGCAGTTCTTC. Protein sequence: CASSFSFRGNEQFF.